This record looks at one T cell receptor beta chain sequence and its context. This clone was seen a few times. This clone's antigen is unknown. Qualities for individual bases were not recorded, and no much larger clone is one base off. The sample belongs to a study of CD4 T cells in relation to SARS-CoV-2 and coronaviruses (dated by TCRdb to about 2021). Regarding the complete study: In the ViraFEST assay, PBMCs were cultured with antigen for 10 days, after which TCR beta CDR3s were sequenced to identify antigen-specific clonal expansions. A median age of roughly 39 years, with a range of about 21 to 75 years, was recorded for the full convalescent cohort of about a dozen patients. Of the 12 convalescent patients, 8 were male and 4 were female, and two of the subjects were Hispanic. HLA restriction was mapped for shared crossreactive spike epitopes using patient-derived lymphoblastoid cell lines. The study assessed, at the TCR clonotype level, memory CD4+ T cell crossreactivity between SARS-CoV-2 and common cold coronavirus spike proteins. The Adaptive Biotechnologies TCR-sequencing kit was used to sequence samples from three pre-COVID donors and the naive versus memory experiments, whereas other data were Illumina-based. A different, Illumina-based TCR-beta assay was used to sequence expansion assays from other donors in the study.

The CDR3 measures 15 amino acids from cysteine to phenylalanine. Only the CDR3 region is kept as DNA, spanning 45 bases read in frame from base 1. The germline V gene encodes CDR1 SGHDT and CDR2 YYEEEE. V trim: 5 bases; J trim: 7 bases; unmatched bases: 7. The paper as a whole reports these results and caveats: Sequencing naive versus memory cells indicated that the assay picks up memory recall responses, not primary responses primed during culture. No donor contributed both pre-pandemic and post-infection samples, which limited tracing the source of pre-existing responses. Compared with monoreactive clones, crossreactive clones had significantly weaker SARS-CoV-2-driven expansion, a result consistent with antigenic imprinting. Memory CD4+ clonotypes crossrecognizing SARS-CoV-2 and at least one common cold coronavirus spike were found in approximately 60% of donors. Since the crossreactivity analysis centred on spike protein, crossreactivity against other viral proteins was not assessed. Small numbers of patients and of tested TCRs were a limitation of the study.

DNA from CEF-cultured naive and memory CD4+ T cells underwent immunoSEQ TCR-beta sequencing at survey level. Regarding the original processing steps: Preprocessing removed nonproductive sequences and CDR3s not starting with C, not ending with F or W, or shorter than 7 amino acids. Antigen-specific clonotypes were called with the MANAFEST web app, based on expansion relative to reference and other culture wells. To be counted as positive, a clone had to show significant expansion compared with the reference culture, at an FDR below 0.05, in 2 of 3 replicate wells. To be called positive, a clone also had to show significant expansion compared with every other tandem well and an odds ratio greater than 5. Cultured and uncultured naive and memory CD4+ repertoires were searched for CDR3s previously identified as spike- and CEF-reactive. CDR3 homology was measured as pairwise Levenshtein distance, computed with the stringdist R package after trimming three terminal residues from each end. The source is immuneACCESS, and TCRdb retained only in-frame sequences with V and J called. Part of the clones is not carried over; for the studies checked, unresolved V genes explain less than half of this, and the remainder is unexplained. V, J and clone size were drawn from that table, and D and trimming were deduced from the DNA. This sample gives roughly 43,000 clones in total; about 80% of them show up just once. The ten largest account for approximately 1.5% of the sample.

Naive and memory CD4+ T cells were separated from cryopreserved PBMCs by CD4 enrichment followed by EasySep naive CD4+ T cell enrichment. Sorted naive or memory CD4+ T cells (more than 85,000) were cultured 1:1 with T cell-depleted PBMCs and CEF peptides for around ten days. Each peptide culture condition was generally run in triplicate replicate wells. Ficoll-Paque PLUS gradient centrifugation was used to isolate PBMCs from leukapheresis product or whole blood. PBMCs were either used fresh in the expansion assay or cryopreserved at -140 degrees C. The QIAamp Micro DNA Kit was used to extract genomic DNA from the CD4+ T cells.

This TCR was recovered from an adult with COVID-19. The sequenced material came from naive CD4+ T cells from PBMCs, cultured in vitro. The cell subset or site label of this sample denotes: naive CD4+ T cells isolated by negative enrichment. In this chain, TRBV5-6 is recombined with TRBJ1-6; TRBD1 matches 9 bases in the middle. The sequenced DNA: TGTGCCAGCAGTTCCGGGACAGGGTGGAATTCACCCCTCCACTTT. It is translated as CASSSGTGWNSPLHF.